The rows below give T cell receptor beta chains drawn from one sample of a study of shared clonotypes between healthy human individuals. The repertoire was sequenced with immunoSEQ multiplex PCR; TCRdb's copy has only in-frame clones and lacks some. The repertoire consists of approximately 1,500,000 clones, with around 97% occurring once and the leading ten covering roughly 1.1%. Specimen: naive CD4+ T cells sorted from blood. The receptors originated from a man younger than 45 in good health. Each CDR3 is given with its conserved first and last residue. The order of the fields is clone size, V gene, J gene, D gene, CDR3 protein, CDR3 DNA. A D gene is named only where the DNA matches it firmly. Size is stated for part of the rows, as once, few or many counts, or as a class when the clone is expanded.

clone_size: -; v_call: TRBV2; j_call: TRBJ1-1; d_call: TRBD1; cdr3_aa: CASRDRVGTEAFF; cdr3_nt: TGTGCCAGCAGGGACAGGGTGGGCACTGAAGCTTTCTTT
clone_size: -; v_call: TRBV18; j_call: TRBJ1-6; d_call: TRBD1; cdr3_aa: CASSPLRQGSTNSPLHF; cdr3_nt: TGTGCCAGCTCACCCCTCCGACAGGGTAGCACCAATTCACCCCTCCACTTT
clone_size: -; v_call: TRBV5-1; j_call: TRBJ2-1; d_call: TRBD2; cdr3_aa: CASSRGGQNEQFF; cdr3_nt: TGCGCCAGCAGTAGGGGAGGGCAAAATGAGCAGTTCTTC
clone_size: -; v_call: TRBV7-2; j_call: TRBJ2-1; d_call: TRBD2; cdr3_aa: CASSLLAVNEQFF; cdr3_nt: TGTGCCAGCAGCTTACTAGCGGTCAATGAGCAGTTCTTC
clone_size: -; v_call: TRBV6-6; j_call: TRBJ2-7; d_call: -; cdr3_aa: CASSYSMGAGEQYF; cdr3_nt: TGTGCCAGCAGTTACTCGATGGGGGCGGGCGAGCAGTACTTC
clone_size: -; v_call: TRBV23-1; j_call: TRBJ2-5; d_call: -; cdr3_aa: CASSQGPGVFQETQYF; cdr3_nt: TGCGCCAGCAGTCAAGGTCCGGGTGTCTTCCAAGAGACCCAGTACTTC
clone_size: -; v_call: TRBV18; j_call: TRBJ2-7; d_call: -; cdr3_aa: CASSPRDLYEQYF; cdr3_nt: TGTGCCAGCTCACCAAGGGACCTCTACGAGCAGTACTTC
clone_size: -; v_call: TRBV19; j_call: TRBJ2-1; d_call: -; cdr3_aa: CASSILPGVQFF; cdr3_nt: TGTGCCAGTAGTATCCTCCCGGGCGTGCAGTTCTTC
clone_size: -; v_call: TRBV10-2; j_call: TRBJ2-7; d_call: TRBD1; cdr3_aa: CASRIPTGATGEQYF; cdr3_nt: TGCGCCAGCAGAATACCGACAGGGGCGACCGGCGAGCAGTACTTC
clone_size: -; v_call: TRBV5-8; j_call: TRBJ2-7; d_call: -; cdr3_aa: CASSFKGPTWIEQYF; cdr3_nt: TGTGCCAGCAGCTTCAAGGGCCCCACCTGGATCGAGCAGTACTTC
clone_size: -; v_call: TRBV28; j_call: TRBJ1-2; d_call: -; cdr3_aa: CASSPRHTRGYTF; cdr3_nt: TGTGCCAGCAGTCCCCGACATACCCGCGGCTACACCTTC
clone_size: -; v_call: TRBV7-6; j_call: TRBJ2-5; d_call: TRBD1; cdr3_aa: CASSLATGVRETQYF; cdr3_nt: TGTGCCAGCAGCTTGGCTACAGGGGTTCGAGAGACCCAGTACTTC
clone_size: once; v_call: TRBV5-1; j_call: TRBJ2-1; d_call: -; cdr3_aa: CASSSPDQYNEQFF; cdr3_nt: TGCGCCAGCAGCTCCCCTGACCAATACAATGAGCAGTTCTTC
clone_size: -; v_call: TRBV28; j_call: TRBJ2-7; d_call: -; cdr3_aa: CASNPLGTASSYEQYF; cdr3_nt: TGTGCCAGCAATCCTTTAGGAACCGCTAGCTCCTACGAGCAGTACTTC
clone_size: -; v_call: TRBV2; j_call: TRBJ1-5; d_call: -; cdr3_aa: CASSDTGPVRLQPQHF; cdr3_nt: TGTGCCAGCAGTGATACGGGACCAGTCAGGTTACAGCCCCAGCATTTT
clone_size: -; v_call: TRBV10-2; j_call: TRBJ2-7; d_call: TRBD2; cdr3_aa: CASTSRGGAAYEQYF; cdr3_nt: TGCGCCAGCACTTCTCGCGGGGGGGCGGCCTACGAGCAGTACTTC
clone_size: -; v_call: TRBV28; j_call: TRBJ2-3; d_call: TRBD2; cdr3_aa: CASIAGGLSTDTQYF; cdr3_nt: TGTGCCAGTATAGCGGGAGGACTTAGCACAGATACGCAGTATTTT
clone_size: -; v_call: TRBV7-8; j_call: TRBJ2-1; d_call: TRBD2; cdr3_aa: CASSFRKTLPRRGNEQFF; cdr3_nt: TGTGCCAGCAGCTTCCGCAAGACACTACCCAGGCGGGGGAATGAGCAGTTCTTC
clone_size: -; v_call: TRBV25-1; j_call: TRBJ1-2; d_call: -; cdr3_aa: CASSEQESLFGGYTF; cdr3_nt: TGTGCCAGCAGTGAACAGGAAAGCCTCTTTGGTGGCTACACCTTC
clone_size: -; v_call: TRBV9; j_call: TRBJ2-7; d_call: -; cdr3_aa: CASSRLGDEQYF; cdr3_nt: TGTGCCAGCAGTCGGCTTGGAGACGAGCAGTACTTC
clone_size: -; v_call: TRBV7-6; j_call: TRBJ1-3; d_call: -; cdr3_aa: CASSFGRSSGNTIYF; cdr3_nt: TGTGCCAGCAGCTTCGGCCGCTCTTCGGGAAACACCATATATTTT
clone_size: once; v_call: TRBV2; j_call: TRBJ1-3; d_call: -; cdr3_aa: CASRRDGTVSGNTIYF; cdr3_nt: TGTGCCAGCAGGAGAGACGGCACCGTCTCTGGAAACACCATATATTTT
clone_size: -; v_call: TRBV5-1; j_call: TRBJ2-1; d_call: TRBD1; cdr3_aa: CASNAGTGTNEQFF; cdr3_nt: TGCGCCAGCAACGCCGGGACAGGCACCAATGAGCAGTTCTTC
clone_size: -; v_call: TRBV2; j_call: TRBJ2-7; d_call: -; cdr3_aa: CASSDLGNEQYF; cdr3_nt: TGTGCCAGCAGTGACCTTGGTAACGAGCAGTACTTC
clone_size: -; v_call: TRBV10-3; j_call: TRBJ1-2; d_call: -; cdr3_aa: CATHDDGYTF; cdr3_nt: TGTGCCACCCACGACGATGGCTACACCTTC
clone_size: -; v_call: TRBV7-2; j_call: TRBJ2-7; d_call: TRBD2; cdr3_aa: CASSEEGLVSSYEQYF; cdr3_nt: TGTGCCAGCAGCGAAGAAGGACTAGTAAGCTCCTACGAGCAGTACTTC
clone_size: -; v_call: TRBV7-9; j_call: TRBJ1-1; d_call: -; cdr3_aa: CASSLEGGSEAFF; cdr3_nt: TGTGCCAGCAGCTTAGAGGGGGGCTCTGAAGCTTTCTTT
clone_size: -; v_call: TRBV2; j_call: TRBJ2-4; d_call: -; cdr3_aa: CASNEGRGIQYF; cdr3_nt: TGTGCCAGCAACGAGGGTAGAGGCATTCAGTACTTC
clone_size: -; v_call: TRBV7-2; j_call: TRBJ2-7; d_call: -; cdr3_aa: CASSPGLGTYEQYF; cdr3_nt: TGTGCCAGCAGCCCAGGACTTGGAACCTACGAGCAGTACTTC
clone_size: -; v_call: TRBV5-1; j_call: TRBJ2-3; d_call: TRBD2; cdr3_aa: CASSLSRTSGTDTQYF; cdr3_nt: TGCGCCAGCAGCTTGAGTCGGACTAGCGGCACAGATACGCAGTATTTT
clone_size: -; v_call: TRBV28; j_call: TRBJ1-1; d_call: -; cdr3_aa: CASRPAWVEAFF; cdr3_nt: TGTGCCAGCAGGCCCGCCTGGGTTGAAGCTTTCTTT
clone_size: once; v_call: TRBV19; j_call: TRBJ1-2; d_call: -; cdr3_aa: CASSMGRVIFPLAGDYGYTF; cdr3_nt: TGTGCCAGTAGTATGGGCAGGGTTATATTCCCTTTGGCCGGTGACTATGGCTACACCTTC
clone_size: -; v_call: TRBV5-1; j_call: TRBJ2-5; d_call: -; cdr3_aa: CASSENPDQETQYF; cdr3_nt: TGCGCCAGCAGCGAAAACCCGGACCAAGAGACCCAGTACTTC
clone_size: -; v_call: TRBV5-6; j_call: TRBJ1-1; d_call: TRBD1; cdr3_aa: CASSARDRGRRGAFF; cdr3_nt: TGTGCCAGCAGCGCCCGGGACAGGGGGCGCAGGGGAGCTTTCTTT
clone_size: -; v_call: TRBV18; j_call: TRBJ2-2; d_call: -; cdr3_aa: CASSDPPSSDNTGELFF; cdr3_nt: TGTGCCAGCTCTGACCCTCCCTCTAGCGATAACACCGGGGAGCTGTTTTTT
clone_size: -; v_call: TRBV11-3; j_call: TRBJ1-1; d_call: -; cdr3_aa: CASSPGQRNTEAFF; cdr3_nt: TGTGCCAGCAGCCCAGGACAGAGAAACACTGAAGCTTTCTTT
clone_size: -; v_call: TRBV5-1; j_call: TRBJ2-2; d_call: -; cdr3_aa: CASSFRLGFTGELFF; cdr3_nt: TGCGCCAGCAGCTTCCGTCTGGGATTTACCGGGGAGCTGTTTTTT
clone_size: -; v_call: TRBV6-5; j_call: TRBJ1-2; d_call: TRBD1; cdr3_aa: CASSSSDRGFYGYTF; cdr3_nt: TGTGCCAGCAGTTCATCCGACAGGGGTTTTTATGGCTACACCTTC
clone_size: -; v_call: TRBV19; j_call: TRBJ2-1; d_call: TRBD1; cdr3_aa: CASSILGQGPTSSYNEQFF; cdr3_nt: TGTGCCAGTAGTATTCTCGGACAGGGGCCGACGAGCTCCTACAATGAGCAGTTCTTC